A selection of T cell receptor beta chains follows, all from one sample in a study of shared clonotypes between healthy human individuals. TCRdb's table, derived via immunoSEQ multiplex PCR, lists solely in-frame clones and lacks some. The data hold about 660,000 clones, with about 74% observed a single time. The specimen was memory CD4+ T cells sorted from blood. These receptors came from a woman aged 25 to 39 in good health. The CDR3 runs from the conserved cysteine through the conserved F or W. Fields, in order: D gene, V gene, J gene, clone size, CDR3 DNA, CDR3 protein. A D gene is named only where the DNA matches it firmly. Clone size appears in some rows only: once, few, many, or a class for an expanded clone.

>NA|TRBV28|TRBJ2-3|NA
TGTGCCAGCAGTTTGCCGCGTGGTGTTACAGATACGCAGTATTTT
CASSLPRGVTDTQYF
>NA|TRBV4-1|TRBJ2-3|NA
TGCGCCAGCAGCCCGGGGGCAGGGGTTGTAGATACGCAGTATTTT
CASSPGAGVVDTQYF
>NA|TRBV28|TRBJ1-5|NA
TGTGCCAGCATCATCAGTAGGGGCAATCAGCCCCAGCATTTT
CASIISRGNQPQHF
>NA|TRBV29-1|TRBJ2-7|few
TGCAGCCTTAGCGAGACAGACCCCTACGAGCAGTACTTC
CSLSETDPYEQYF
>TRBD1|TRBV27|TRBJ1-5|NA
TGTGCCAGCAGTTTGAGGGGGCATCAGCCCCAGCATTTT
CASSLRGHQPQHF
>NA|TRBV10-2|TRBJ2-3|once
TGCGCCAGCAGGACGGCTGGCACAGATACGCAGTATTTT
CASRTAGTDTQYF
>NA|TRBV5-1|TRBJ2-1|few
TGCGCCAGCAGCCCTGCAGTCTACAATGAGCAGTTCTTC
CASSPAVYNEQFF
>NA|TRBV2|TRBJ1-1|once
TGTGCCAGCAGTGGAAATGGGAACACTGAAGCTTTCTTT
CASSGNGNTEAFF
>TRBD1|TRBV19|TRBJ1-5|NA
TGTGCCAGTCGACTTCAGGGGGCTGGCAATCAGCCCCAGCATTTT
CASRLQGAGNQPQHF
>TRBD2|TRBV7-2|TRBJ2-7|few
TGTGCCAGCAGCCGGCGGGGCGGGAGCTCCTACGAGCAGTACTTC
CASSRRGGSSYEQYF
>NA|TRBV7-2|TRBJ1-5|NA
TGTGCCAGCAGCACCAACTTCGGAAATCAGCCCCAGCATTTT
CASSTNFGNQPQHF
>NA|TRBV7-6|TRBJ2-3|NA
TGTGCCAGCAGCTCCACCCGCGATACGCAGTATTTT
CASSSTRDTQYF
>NA|TRBV27|TRBJ1-1|NA
TGTGCCAGCAGTTTGTTCAGGGCCACTGAAGCTTTCTTT
CASSLFRATEAFF
>NA|TRBV27|TRBJ1-1|once
TGTGCCAGCAGTTACCTGGGGACTGGGGTTGGCTCTGAAGCTTTCTTT
CASSYLGTGVGSEAFF
>NA|TRBV11-3|TRBJ2-7|NA
TGTGCCAGCAGCTCTGGTACAGGTGGCTTCTACGAGCAGTACTTC
CASSSGTGGFYEQYF
>NA|TRBV7-3|TRBJ2-2|NA
TGTGCCAGCAGCTTAATCCGCTCCGGGGAGCTGTTTTTT
CASSLIRSGELFF
>TRBD1|TRBV7-2|TRBJ2-7|NA
TGTGCCAGCAGCCCGCAGACAGGGCTTACCTACGAGCAGTACTTC
CASSPQTGLTYEQYF
>NA|TRBV28|TRBJ2-1|NA
TGTGCCAGCAGTTTGGAGGGGTTCGGGCAGTTCTTC
CASSLEGFGQFF
>NA|TRBV7-9|TRBJ1-1|NA
TGTGCCAGCAGCTTCTCGGGACTCCCGAACACTGAAGCTTTCTTT
CASSFSGLPNTEAFF
>TRBD2|TRBV11-2|TRBJ2-1|NA
TGTGCCAGCAGCTTAGGGGGGACTAGAATAGTATTGGGCAATGAGCAGTTCTTC
CASSLGGTRIVLGNEQFF
>NA|TRBV23-1|TRBJ2-7|NA
TGCGCCAGCAGTTACGGAGACGCTACCTACGAGCAGTACTTC
CASSYGDATYEQYF
>NA|TRBV2|TRBJ1-1|NA
TGTGCCAGCAGCCGGGATTGGAACACTGAAGCTTTCTTT
CASSRDWNTEAFF
>NA|TRBV28|TRBJ1-5|few
TGTGCCAGCAGTCCCCCGTTGGAGCGGGGACCCCAGCATTTT
CASSPPLERGPQHF
>TRBD2|TRBV5-1|TRBJ2-7|NA
TGCGCCAGCAGCCCTGGGGGAGGCAAGGGAGGGTACGAGCAGTACTTC
CASSPGGGKGGYEQYF
>NA|TRBV9|TRBJ1-1|NA
TGTGCCAGCAGCGTCACCGGGACCCCGAACACTGAAGCTTTCTTT
CASSVTGTPNTEAFF
>NA|TRBV5-1|TRBJ2-5|NA
TGCGCCAGCGCCCGGAAGGGGCCCCAAGAGACCCAGTACTTC
CASARKGPQETQYF
>TRBD2|TRBV19|TRBJ2-7|NA
TGTGCCAGTAGAGCCCGTGGGGCGGGAGAATTATACGAGCAGTACTTC
CASRARGAGELYEQYF
>TRBD1|TRBV4-1|TRBJ2-7|few
TGCGCCAGCAGCCAAGATCCAACAGGGGCAGCTGAGGAGCAGTACTTC
CASSQDPTGAAEEQYF
>NA|TRBV19|TRBJ1-2|NA
TGTGCCAGTAGTATGGTACCGGACTATGGCTACACCTTC
CASSMVPDYGYTF
>NA|TRBV19|TRBJ1-2|NA
TGTGCCAGTAGTATCCAAGTCCGGGCCGCACCACGAGGGGACTATGGCTACACCTTC
CASSIQVRAAPRGDYGYTF
>TRBD2|TRBV28|TRBJ2-7|NA
TGTGCCAGCAGTCTCAGGACTAGCGCCCACGAGCAGTACTTC
CASSLRTSAHEQYF
>NA|TRBV27|TRBJ2-1|NA
TGTGCCAGCAGTTTATCCGGCCTCAGAGGAAATGAGCAGTTCTTC
CASSLSGLRGNEQFF
>NA|TRBV15|TRBJ2-2|NA
TGTGCCACCAGCAGAGATAGAGAAACCGGGGAGCTGTTTTTT
CATSRDRETGELFF
>TRBD2|TRBV28|TRBJ2-1|NA
TGTGCCAGCAGACCTACGAGGACTAGCGGGAGGAATGAGCAGTTCTTC
CASRPTRTSGRNEQFF
>NA|TRBV4-1|TRBJ1-5|NA
TGCGCCAGCAGCCCCGGACCGCGCCCGCCCCAGCATTTT
CASSPGPRPPQHF
>NA|TRBV28|TRBJ2-6|NA
TGTGCCAGCAGTTTCCCCGGGTACGGGGCCAACGTCCTGACTTTC
CASSFPGYGANVLTF
>NA|TRBV5-1|TRBJ2-6|NA
TGCGCCAGCAGCTTCGAGGGGAATGGGGCCAACGTCCTGACTTTC
CASSFEGNGANVLTF
>NA|TRBV7-3|TRBJ1-1|few
TGTGCCAGCAGCGTACAGGGTGACACTGAAGCTTTCTTT
CASSVQGDTEAFF
>TRBD1|TRBV5-4|TRBJ1-1|NA
TGTGCCAGCAGCTTGACAGGGGTGAACACTGAAGCTTTCTTT
CASSLTGVNTEAFF
>NA|TRBV2|TRBJ1-2|NA
TGTGCCAGCAGTGCAAGGGGTAACTATGGCTACACCTTC
CASSARGNYGYTF
>TRBD1|TRBV29-1|TRBJ1-1|NA
TGCAGCGTTGAAGACGGGACAGGGGGTGAAGCTTTCTTT
CSVEDGTGGEAFF
>NA|TRBV7-6|TRBJ1-2|NA
TGTGCCAGCAGCCCCCGGATCCCTAATTATGGCTACACCTTC
CASSPRIPNYGYTF
>TRBD1|TRBV5-5|TRBJ1-2|few
TGTGCCAGCCGGCCAGGGACAGCTAATGGCTACACCTTC
CASRPGTANGYTF
>NA|TRBV28|TRBJ1-3|NA
TGTGCCAGCAGTTTAATAAATACTGGAAACACCATATATTTT
CASSLINTGNTIYF
>NA|TRBV7-2|TRBJ1-3|few
TGTGCCAGCAGCTCCACGGGAGGGAGGCAGAGCTCTGGAAACACCATATATTTT
CASSSTGGRQSSGNTIYF
>NA|TRBV28|TRBJ1-2|NA
TGTGCCAGCAGTTTAGCGGGGTATGGCTACACCTTC
CASSLAGYGYTF
>NA|TRBV10-3|TRBJ2-1|few
TGTGCCATCAGTGATGACGGACTATACAATGAGCAGTTCTTC
CAISDDGLYNEQFF
>NA|TRBV15|TRBJ1-1|NA
TGTGCCACCAGCAGAGAGTTGTCAGGGACGGACACTGAAGCTTTCTTT
CATSRELSGTDTEAFF
>NA|TRBV28|TRBJ2-7|few
TGTGCCAGCAGTTTATCCCCCGGAGGAATCGGGTACGAGCAGTACTTC
CASSLSPGGIGYEQYF
>TRBD2|TRBV6-5|TRBJ2-7|NA
TGTGCCAGCAGTTCCAAGACTAGCGGGTCCTACGAGCAGTACTTC
CASSSKTSGSYEQYF
>NA|TRBV9|TRBJ2-6|NA
TGTGCCAGCAGCGTAGCTTCATACTCTGGGGCCAACGTCCTGACTTTC
CASSVASYSGANVLTF
>NA|TRBV9|TRBJ2-3|NA
TGTGCCAGCAGCCCCACCCTTCTCGGTGGAGATACGCAGTATTTT
CASSPTLLGGDTQYF
>TRBD1|TRBV5-6|TRBJ1-3|NA
TGTGCCAGCAGCTTTCGCACAGGGGGTCCTGGAAACACCATATATTTT
CASSFRTGGPGNTIYF
>NA|TRBV18|TRBJ2-5|NA
TGTGCCAGCTCACCAGTCGGAGGGGAGACCCAGTACTTC
CASSPVGGETQYF
>NA|TRBV6-1|TRBJ1-3|NA
TGTGCCAGCAGTGTCTACCCAGGGAATGGAAACACCATATATTTT
CASSVYPGNGNTIYF
>NA|TRBV5-8|TRBJ2-5|NA
TGTGCCAGCAGGGCGGGACAGTTTGGTGGGACCCAGTACTTC
CASRAGQFGGTQYF
>NA|TRBV5-1|TRBJ2-3|NA
TGCGCCAGCAGGAAGGCGGACCTCGCCACAGATACGCAGTATTTT
CASRKADLATDTQYF
>TRBD2|TRBV27|TRBJ2-7|NA
TGTGCCAGCAGGTCCAATCCCGGGACTAGCGGCACCTACGAGCAGTACTTC
CASRSNPGTSGTYEQYF
>NA|TRBV5-1|TRBJ2-3|NA
TGCGCCAGCAGCCCCCAGGACGGGATCACAGATACGCAGTATTTT
CASSPQDGITDTQYF
>NA|TRBV10-2|TRBJ2-2|NA
TGCGCCAGCAGTGAGAAGTGGGCGACCACCGGGGAGCTGTTTTTT
CASSEKWATTGELFF